This TCR beta chain originates from a study of CD8+ T cells in alopecia areata. Study-level results: Affected lesional scalp, above all in alopecia totalis/universalis, was more clonal than normal scalp. Sequenced scalp T cells also include alphabeta T cells resident in normal skin.

Sorting relied on CD4, CD8alpha, NKG2D, NKG2ACE and other markers applied to pooled cutaneous lymph node cells. This clone turned up a few times. Its matching antigen is unknown. Genes and germline are mouse. The sequence runs out 4 residues before the end of the CDR3; the remainder is reconstructed from the germline J gene. The CDR3 contains 14 residues. Germline V gene sequence: CDR1 NNHDY, CDR2 SYVADS. Once RNA had been extracted, it was reverse transcribed into cDNA to act as the sequencing template. The assay was immunoSEQ multiplex PCR, and TCRdb's table has in-frame clones only and misses some. Captured here are about 300,000 clones, none seen once; the top ten comprise roughly 1.2%.

Sequencing was performed on CD4+ T cells sorted from a lymph node. This chain connects TRBV13-3 to TRBJ2-7; weak D call: TRBD2 (6 bases). This receptor was taken from a C3H/HeJ mouse with alopecia areata. The strain's MHC type: H2-k. CDR3 DNA (partial): TGTGCCAGCAGCCCTTGGCTGGGGAGTTAT. The encoded protein is CASSPWLGSY. The whole CDR3 protein reads CASSPWLGSYEQYF.